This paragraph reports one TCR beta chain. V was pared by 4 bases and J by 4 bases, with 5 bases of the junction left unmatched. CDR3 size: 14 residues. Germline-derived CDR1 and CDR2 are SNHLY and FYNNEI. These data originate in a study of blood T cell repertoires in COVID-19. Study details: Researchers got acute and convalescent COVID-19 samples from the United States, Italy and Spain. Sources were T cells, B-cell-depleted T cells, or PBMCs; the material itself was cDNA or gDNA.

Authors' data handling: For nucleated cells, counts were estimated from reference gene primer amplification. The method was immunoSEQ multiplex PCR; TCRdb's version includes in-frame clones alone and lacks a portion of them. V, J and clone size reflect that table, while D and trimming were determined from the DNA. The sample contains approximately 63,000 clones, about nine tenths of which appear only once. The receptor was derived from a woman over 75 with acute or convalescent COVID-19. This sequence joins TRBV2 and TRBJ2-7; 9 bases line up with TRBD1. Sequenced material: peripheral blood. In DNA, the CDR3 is TGTGCCAGCAGTGTGGGGACAGGGAGGTACGAGCAGTACTTC. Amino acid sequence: CASSVGTGRYEQYF. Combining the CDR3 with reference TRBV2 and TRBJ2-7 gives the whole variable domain EPEVTQTPSHQVTQMGQEVILRCVPISNHLYFYWYRQILGQKVEFLVSFYNNEISEKSEIFDDQFSVERPDGSNFTLKIRSTKLEDSAMYFCASSVGTGRYEQYFGPGTRLTVT.